This T cell receptor (beta chain) was documented in a study of graft-versus-host responses after intestinal transplantation. Study context: Multivisceral, liver-intestinal, or isolated intestinal grafts were transplanted into recipients. Study findings and constraints: The highest levels of circulating GvH clones went along with early declines in HvG clones after transplant.

The table came from immunoSEQ multiplex PCR; TCRdb's copy has only in-frame clones and leaves some out. The sample has tens of thousands of clones, 85% to 95% seen once. Germline CDR1 and CDR2: SGDLS and YYNGEE. Trimming removed 3 bases from V and 1 base from J, with 11 bases in between. The CDR3 has 15 amino acids. The table lists this clone with a count of one. The target antigen is unknown. Here the sequenced sample was unstimulated CD8+ T cells sorted from spleen or lymph node cells, taken before transplant. The V and J genes are TRBV9 and TRBJ2-1, with D tentatively TRBD2 (7 bases). The TCR originated in a human donor who was the organ donor for an intestinal transplant. This CDR3 is CASSEGGGSYNEQFF. The CDR3 nucleotides are TGTGCCAGCAGCGAAGGGGGAGGGTCCTACAATGAGCAGTTCTTC.